The 32 T cell receptor beta chains given below trace back to one sample, sequenced in a study of blood T cells in healthy people across ages. Using a J-beta primer mix together with a sample-barcoded 5' primer, a second PCR was run for roughly 7 to 12 cycles. Each CDR3 protein is one row after TCRdb ran MiXCR on the 5' RACE reads. The profile shows about 380,000 distinct CDR3 sequences, about 55% of them singletons. Specimen: blood. These receptors were obtained from a man aged 60 to 69 in good health.

The CDR3 DNA is TGTGCCAGCAGCAGAAGGACAGTCCAAGAGACCCAGTACTTC. It is translated as CASSRRTVQETQYF. V usage is TRBV21-1 and J usage is TRBJ2-5; the tabulated D call, TRBD1, remains unverified against the DNA. TRBV21-1 is noted as a pseudogene. The CDR3 totals 14 residues.

This rearrangement joins TRBV29-1 to TRBJ1-2, with D tentatively TRBD1 (5 bases). Trimming shortened V by 6 bases and J by 11 bases, and 13 bases separated the two germline ends. The CDR3 is made up of 10 amino acids. Germline values: CDR1 SQVTM, CDR2 ANQGSEA. In nucleotides, the CDR3 is TGCAGCGTCCAGGGAGGCGGTTACACCTTC. It is translated as CSVQGGGYTF.

The chain uses TRBV14 and TRBJ2-6; 8 bases line up with TRBD1. The CDR3 length is 16 residues. Trimming at V came to 6 bases and at J to 2 bases, leaving 6 bases not matched to a gene. Germline CDR1 reads SGHDN; CDR2 reads FVKESK. This CDR3 is CASRGQDSTGANVLTF. In nucleotides, the CDR3 is TGTGCCAGCAGGGGACAGGACTCAACTGGGGCCAACGTCCTGACTTTC.

The chain links TRBV12-3 or TRBV12-4 to TRBJ2-1; 8 nucleotides align to TRBD2. The junction had 3 bases not matched to a gene; V was cut back by 5 bases and J by 6 bases. This CDR3 has 13 amino acids. CDR3 sequence: CASSRGLVNEQFF. The CDR3 DNA sequence: TGTGCCAGCAGTAGGGGACTAGTCAATGAGCAGTTCTTC.

The chain has TRBV20-1 and TRBJ2-1; possibly TRBD2 for D (6 bases). Germline assignment: CDR1 DFQATT and CDR2 SNEGSKA (reference sequence). This CDR3 region has 17 residues. The V end was cut by 5 bases, the J end by 0 bases, with 20 bases between. CDR3 sequence: CSAEIPASAGSYNEQFF. CDR3 sequence (DNA): TGCAGTGCTGAAATCCCGGCTAGCGCCGGCTCCTACAATGAGCAGTTCTTC.

The chain has TRBV30 and TRBJ2-1, with 11 bases fitting TRBD2. J was trimmed by 10 bases and V by 0 bases; bases with no gene match: 8. CDR3 size: 15 residues. The V gene's germline CDR1 is GTSNPN and CDR2 SVGIG (reference sequence). In DNA, the CDR3 is TGTGCCTGGAGTGTACGTAGCGGGGGGGCAAGGGAGCAGTTCTTC. This gives the protein CAWSVRSGGAREQFF.

This clonotype was observed at least ten times. V gene TRBV7-9 combines with J gene TRBJ2-5; perhaps TRBD2 as D (6 bases). This CDR3 region has 13 residues. The ends were cut back, 5 bases at V and 3 bases at J, with 10 bases in the middle. Germline V gene lookup returns CDR1 SEHNR and CDR2 FQNEAQ (reference sequence). In DNA, the CDR3 is TGTGCCAGCAGCGTCTGGGGGGAAGAGACCCAGTACTTC. It specifies CASSVWGEETQYF.

This sequence joins TRBV5-1 and TRBJ1-1, with a possible D match to TRBD1 (5 bases). This CDR3 comprises 16 residues. The ends were cut back, 4 bases at V and 5 bases at J, with 21 bases in the middle. Germline V gene data show CDR1 as SGHRS and CDR2 as YFSETQ. As DNA, the CDR3 is TGCGCCAGCAGCCCCGCCGGGGGGAGCCTGCGGACTGAAGCTTTCTTT. It codes for CASSPAGGSLRTEAFF.

V usage is TRBV29-1 and J usage is TRBJ1-2; D perhaps matches TRBD1 (5 bases). V shed 0 bases and J shed 4 bases, with 12 bases lying between them. The CDR3 has 14 residues. CDR1 is SQVTM, CDR2 ANQGSEA, per germline. The CDR3 DNA follows: TGCAGCGTTGAAGATGGGGGTAGGAGCTATGGCTACACCTTC. It encodes CSVEDGGRSYGYTF. The full variable domain, rest sourced from reference TRBV29-1 and TRBJ1-2, is SAVISQKPSRDICQRGTSLTIQCQVDSQVTMMFWYRQQPGQSLTLIATANQGSEATYESGFVIDKFPISRPNLTFSTLTVSNMSPEDSSIYLCSVEDGGRSYGYTFGSGTRLTVV.

The V and J genes are TRBV20-1 and TRBJ2-3, with a weak D call TRBD1 (6 bases). CDR1 DFQATT and CDR2 SNEGSKA come from the germline V gene (reference sequence). The V end lost 3 bases, the J end lost 4 bases, and 14 bases lay between the germline ends. The CDR3 contains 14 residues. The CDR3 loop is CSARDSRGADTQYF. CDR3 nucleotide sequence: TGCAGTGCTAGGGACAGCAGAGGGGCAGATACGCAGTATTTT.

V usage is TRBV4-2 and J usage is TRBJ2-3; D gene ambiguous. V gave up 0 bases and J gave up 5 bases, with 12 bases separating them. This CDR3 spans 15 amino acids. Germline-derived CDR1 and CDR2 are LGHNA and YNFKEQ. CDR3 protein: CASSQDGVAVDTQYF. DNA of the CDR3: TGTGCCAGCAGCCAAGATGGGGTAGCAGTAGATACGCAGTATTTT.

This clonotype was detected only a few times. This rearrangement joins TRBV6-6 to TRBJ1-2; 7 bases map to TRBD1. V dropped 7 bases and J dropped 4; count of bases not matched to a gene: 12. This CDR3 spans 15 amino acids. The V gene's germline CDR1 is MNHNY and CDR2 SVGAGI (reference sequence). The CDR3 coding sequence is TGTGCCAGCACGTCGTCCCGGACAGGTGTCTATGGCTACACCTTC. Encoded protein: CASTSSRTGVYGYTF.

This clonotype has only a few counts. The CDR3 protein is CASSLYQGVTDTQYF. In DNA form, the CDR3 reads TGTGCCAGCAGCTTATACCAGGGAGTAACAGATACGCAGTATTTT. The V gene is TRBV7-6, the J gene TRBJ2-3; D possibly matches TRBD1 or TRBD2 (5 bases each). This CDR3 is built from 15 residues. The germline gives CDR1 SGHVS, CDR2 FNYEAQ. V was trimmed by 2 bases and J by 3 bases, leaving 12 bases between them. Together with reference TRBV7-6 and TRBJ2-3, the CDR3 gives the full variable domain: GAGVSQSPRYKVTKRGQDVALRCDPISGHVSLYWYRQALGQGPEFLTYFNYEAQQDKSGLPNDRFSAERPEGSISTLTIQRTEQRDSAMYRCASSLYQGVTDTQYFGPGTRLTVL.

This clonotype was seen a handful of times. V usage is TRBV6-1 and J usage is TRBJ2-1; D gene unclear. Trimming cost V 5 bases and J 0 bases, with 8 bases left between them. Germline lookup yields CDR1 MNHNS and CDR2 SASEGT. This CDR3 spans 14 amino acids. The CDR3 sequence is CASSLESSYNEQFF. CDR3 in DNA: TGTGCCAGCAGTTTGGAGAGCTCCTACAATGAGCAGTTCTTC.

V usage is TRBV9 and J usage is TRBJ2-3; D may be TRBD1 (6 bases). Trimming stripped 3 bases from V and 2 bases from J, with 13 bases between. CDR1 and CDR2 from the germline V gene are SGDLS and YYNGEE. The CDR3 spans 15 residues. The CDR3 is CASSASTGLTDTQYF. The CDR3 nucleotides read TGTGCCAGCAGCGCGTCGACAGGCCTCACAGATACGCAGTATTTT.

This clonotype has more than one count but fewer than ten. This chain connects TRBV9 to TRBJ2-5, with 12 bases identical to TRBD2. The CDR3 runs to 15 residues. The V and J ends lost 0 bases and 5 bases, in that order; junction bases with no gene match: 2. The germline gives CDR1 SGDLS, CDR2 YYNGEE. The CDR3 protein is CASSVGLAGGETQYF. In DNA, the CDR3 is TGTGCCAGCAGCGTAGGGCTAGCGGGAGGGGAGACCCAGTACTTC.

The V gene is TRBV12-3 or TRBV12-4, the J gene TRBJ1-5; D perhaps matches TRBD1 (6 bases). The CDR3 has 14 residues. V shed 6 bases and J shed 6 bases, with 15 bases lying between them. CDR3 loop: CASRTGIQGQPQHF. Here the CDR3 DNA reads TGTGCCAGCAGAACAGGGATTCAAGGTCAGCCCCAGCATTTT.

The chain joins TRBV20-1 to TRBJ2-3; the D gene is possibly TRBD1 (6 bases). This CDR3 has 16 amino acids. Germline V lookup: CDR1 DFQATT, CDR2 SNEGSKA (reference sequence). V lost 3 bases, J lost 1 base, and 17 bases lay in between. The CDR3 is CSASIYRAVRTDTQYF. The CDR3 bases are TGCAGTGCTAGTATTTACAGGGCGGTTCGCACAGATACGCAGTATTTT.

The chain links TRBV10-3 to TRBJ2-3; possible D gene TRBD2, 5 bases. The germline V and J ends were trimmed by 6 bases and 3 bases, with 16 bases remaining between them. The CDR3 extends over 15 amino acids. The germline CDR1 and CDR2 sequences are ENHRY and SYGVKD. The CDR3 here is CAISGRTGDTDTQYF. CDR3 sequence (DNA): TGTGCCATCAGCGGACGGACTGGGGATACAGATACGCAGTATTTT.

The chain recombines TRBV9 with TRBJ2-1; perhaps TRBD1 as D (5 bases). Between the trimmed V and J ends, which lost 0 bases and 5 bases, there was a span of 6 bases. The CDR3 runs 13 residues. The germline V gene has CDR1 SGDLS and CDR2 YYNGEE. CDR3 residues: CASSVVGHNEQFF. The CDR3 DNA sequence: TGTGCCAGCAGCGTAGTGGGGCACAATGAGCAGTTCTTC. The whole variable domain, filled in from reference TRBV9 and TRBJ2-1, reads DSGVTQTPKHLITATGQRVTLRCSPRSGDLSVYWYQQSLDQGLQFLIQYYNGEERAKGNILERFSAQQFPDLHSELNLSSLELGDSALYFCASSVVGHNEQFFGPGTRLTVL.

As regards this clonotype: Compared with germline, one end of the junction differs, possibly owing to a read error. The chain couples TRBV20-1 to TRBJ1-4; D is undetermined. The CDR3 is 16 amino acids. The V gene's germline CDR1 is DFQATT and CDR2 SNEGSKA (reference sequence). CDR3 sequence reads: CSARDSGFATNEKLFF. The CDR3 DNA reads TGCAGTGCCAGAGATTCCGGTTTCGCAACTAATGAAAAACTGTTTTTT.

This clonotype has only a few counts. The chain recombines TRBV20-1 with TRBJ2-1, with a tentative D call TRBD1 (6 bases). Deletions cut 5 bases from V and 2 bases from J, with 13 bases between. CDR3 length: 14 amino acids. CDR1 is DFQATT, CDR2 SNEGSKA, per germline (reference sequence). The CDR3 spells CSASEQGPYNEQFF. The CDR3 DNA is TGCAGTGCTTCAGAACAGGGTCCCTACAATGAGCAGTTCTTC.

The V call is TRBV20-1, the J call TRBJ2-1; 7 bases line up with TRBD2. Germline V gene lookup returns CDR1 DFQATT and CDR2 SNEGSKA (reference sequence). CDR3 length: 15 residues. Trimming at V came to 6 bases and at J to 7 bases, leaving 15 bases not matched to a gene. The CDR3 coding sequence is TGCAGTGCCCCGCCACTTGGGGGGGGAGGAAATGAGCAGTTCTTC. Translating it yields CSAPPLGGGGNEQFF.

The chain is built from TRBV7-9 and TRBJ1-1; D unclear. CDR3 length: 14 amino acids. Trimming shortened V by 8 bases and J by 0 bases, and 13 bases separated the two germline ends. Germline V CDR1 and CDR2: SEHNR, FQNEAQ (reference sequence). CDR3 DNA: TGTGCCAGCCGAGGAGCTGGTTTGAACACTGAAGCTTTCTTT. This gives the protein CASRGAGLNTEAFF.

This clonotype was seen a few times. The rearrangement links TRBV12-3 or TRBV12-4 to TRBJ2-4; 7 nucleotides match TRBD1. J gave up 0 bases and V 3 bases, and 5 bases lay outside the gene matches. The CDR3 contains 16 residues. For the CDR3, the DNA is TGTGCCAGCAGTTTGGGTCAGGGGGTAGCCAAAAACATTCAGTACTTC. This translates into CASSLGQGVAKNIQYF.

V usage is TRBV21-1 and J usage is TRBJ2-1; the table's D gene call, TRBD2, was not cross checked with the DNA. TRBV21-1 is flagged as a pseudogene. CDR3 size: 17 residues. The CDR3 loop is CASSKGPSGGYSHEQFF. The DNA of the CDR3 is TGTGCCAGCAGCAAAGGGCCTAGCGGGGGGTATTCCCATGAGCAGTTCTTC.

The chain joins TRBV16 to TRBJ2-1, with TRBD2 matching over 11 bases. The CDR3 runs 15 residues. V was pared by 8 bases and J by 1 base, with 4 bases of the junction left unmatched. Germline CDR1 reads KGHSY; CDR2 reads FQNENV. In nucleotides, the CDR3 is TGTGCCAGCGAGTTAGCGGGAGGGTCCTACAATGAGCAGTTCTTC. It specifies CASELAGGSYNEQFF.

The chain carries TRBV7-9 and TRBJ2-2, with D possibly TRBD2 on 7 matching bases. The CDR3 is 16 residues long. Trimming took off 4 bases at V and 4 bases at J, with 16 bases between the two ends. CDR1 and CDR2 from the germline V gene are SEHNR and FQNEAQ (reference sequence). The CDR3 sequence is CASSSRAGGPTGELFF. DNA of the CDR3: TGTGCCAGCAGCTCCAGGGCCGGGGGGCCCACCGGGGAGCTGTTTTTT.

The chain has TRBV20-1 and TRBJ2-5, with 7 bases matching TRBD2. The CDR3 is 12 residues long. V lost 2 bases and J lost 11; bases outside the gene matches: 8. Germline V gene lookup returns CDR1 DFQATT and CDR2 SNEGSKA (reference sequence). CDR3 bases: TGCAGTGCTAGACTAGCGGCCGGAGGGCAGTACTTC. Residues: CSARLAAGGQYF.

This clonotype was recorded a few times. This rearrangement joins TRBV20-1 to TRBJ2-3; D ambiguous. The CDR3 loop spans 13 amino acids. Germline V gene sequence: CDR1 DFQATT, CDR2 SNEGSKA (reference sequence). Trimming cost V 5 bases and J 1 base, with 10 bases left between them. CDR3 residues: CSAPPGGTDTQYF. In DNA, the CDR3 is TGCAGTGCTCCCCCGGGCGGCACAGATACGCAGTATTTT.

The rearrangement joins TRBV25-1 to TRBJ2-3; D uncertain. Germline lookup yields CDR1 MGHDK and CDR2 SYGVNS. The CDR3 sequence is 13 residues long. Trimming stripped 3 bases from V and 2 bases from J, with 6 bases between. CDR3 amino acids: CASSEGPTDTQYF. For the CDR3, the DNA is TGTGCCAGCAGTGAGGGCCCCACAGATACGCAGTATTTT. The full variable domain, completed using reference TRBV25-1 and TRBJ2-3, is EADIYQTPRYLVIGTGKKITLECSQTMGHDKMYWYQQDPGMELHLIHYSYGVNSTEKGDLSSESTVSRIRTEHFPLTLESARPSHTSQYLCASSEGPTDTQYFGPGTRLTVL.

The table lists this clonotype with many counts. The V call is TRBV25-1, the J call TRBJ2-1; D is undetermined. Germline CDR1 and CDR2: MGHDK and SYGVNS. CDR3 size: 13 residues. The V end lost 8 bases, the J end lost 4 bases, and 12 bases lay between the germline ends. CDR3 nucleotides: TGTGCCAGCGGCGGATACCTGTACAATGAGCAGTTCTTC. This sequence encodes CASGGYLYNEQFF.